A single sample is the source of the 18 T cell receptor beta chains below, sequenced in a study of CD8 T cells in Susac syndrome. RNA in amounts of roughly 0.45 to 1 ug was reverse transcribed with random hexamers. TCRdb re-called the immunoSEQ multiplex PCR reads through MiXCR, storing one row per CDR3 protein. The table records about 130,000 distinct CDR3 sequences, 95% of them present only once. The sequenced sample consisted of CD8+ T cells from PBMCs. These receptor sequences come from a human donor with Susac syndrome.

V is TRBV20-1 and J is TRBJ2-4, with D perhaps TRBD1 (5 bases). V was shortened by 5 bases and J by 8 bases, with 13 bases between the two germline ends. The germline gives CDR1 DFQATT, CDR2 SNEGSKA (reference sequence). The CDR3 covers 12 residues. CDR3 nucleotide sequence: TGCAGTGCTGAGCAGGGCGCGGACATTCAGTACTTC. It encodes CSAEQGADIQYF.

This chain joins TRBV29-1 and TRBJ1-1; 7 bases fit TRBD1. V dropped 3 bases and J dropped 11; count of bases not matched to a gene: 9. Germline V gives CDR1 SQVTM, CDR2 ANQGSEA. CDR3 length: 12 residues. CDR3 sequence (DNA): TGCAGCGTTGACGACCGACAGGGAGAGGCTTTCTTT. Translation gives CSVDDRQGEAFF.

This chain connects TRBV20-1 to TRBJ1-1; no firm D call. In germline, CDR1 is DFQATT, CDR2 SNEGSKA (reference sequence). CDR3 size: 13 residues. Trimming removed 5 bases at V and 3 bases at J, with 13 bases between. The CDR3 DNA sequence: TGCAGTGCTCCTCAGTCCGGGGACACTGAAGCTTTCTTT. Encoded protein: CSAPQSGDTEAFF.

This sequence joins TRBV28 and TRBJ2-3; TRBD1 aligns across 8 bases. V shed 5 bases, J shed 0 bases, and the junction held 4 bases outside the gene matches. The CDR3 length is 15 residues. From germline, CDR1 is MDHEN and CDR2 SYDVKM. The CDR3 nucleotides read TGTGCCAGCAGTCTGACAGGGGATAGCACAGATACGCAGTATTTT. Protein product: CASSLTGDSTDTQYF.

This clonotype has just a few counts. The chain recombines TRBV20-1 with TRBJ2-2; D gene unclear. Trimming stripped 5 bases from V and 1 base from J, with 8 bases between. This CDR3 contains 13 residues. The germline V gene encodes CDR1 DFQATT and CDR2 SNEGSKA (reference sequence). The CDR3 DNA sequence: TGCAGTGCTCCTGGGGAGAACACCGGGGAGCTGTTTTTT. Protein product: CSAPGENTGELFF.

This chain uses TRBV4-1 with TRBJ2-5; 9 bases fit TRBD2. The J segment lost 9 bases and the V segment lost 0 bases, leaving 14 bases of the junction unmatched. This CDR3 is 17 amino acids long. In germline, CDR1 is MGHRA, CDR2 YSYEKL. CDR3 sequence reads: CASSQEPLAGAPEAQYF. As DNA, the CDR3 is TGCGCCAGCAGCCAAGAACCGTTAGCGGGAGCCCCCGAGGCCCAGTACTTC.

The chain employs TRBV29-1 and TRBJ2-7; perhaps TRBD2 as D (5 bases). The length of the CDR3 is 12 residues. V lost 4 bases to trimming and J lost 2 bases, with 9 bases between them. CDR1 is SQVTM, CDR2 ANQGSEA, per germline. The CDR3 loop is CSVGRGAYEQYF. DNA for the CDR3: TGCAGCGTTGGACGGGGAGCCTACGAGCAGTACTTC.

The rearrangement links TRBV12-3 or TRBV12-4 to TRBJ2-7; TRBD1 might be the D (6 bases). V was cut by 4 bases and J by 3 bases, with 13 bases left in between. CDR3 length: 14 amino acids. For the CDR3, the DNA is TGTGCCAGCAGTTCTAGACAGGAAAACTACGAGCAGTACTTC. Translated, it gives CASSSRQENYEQYF.

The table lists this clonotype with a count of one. CDR3 in amino acids: CASSIPANTGELFF. CDR3 nucleotides: TGCGCCAGCAGCATCCCGGCGAACACCGGGGAGCTGTTTTTT. This sequence joins TRBV4-1 and TRBJ2-2; D gene ambiguous. The CDR3 sequence is 14 residues long. Germline CDR1 reads MGHRA; CDR2 reads YSYEKL. V was shortened by 5 bases and J by 0 bases, with 7 bases between the two germline ends.

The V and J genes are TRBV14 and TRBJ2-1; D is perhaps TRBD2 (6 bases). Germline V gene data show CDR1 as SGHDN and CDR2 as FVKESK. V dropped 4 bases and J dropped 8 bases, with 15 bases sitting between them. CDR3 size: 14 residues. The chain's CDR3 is CASSLLSSVHEQFF. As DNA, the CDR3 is TGTGCCAGCAGCCTCCTTTCTAGCGTCCATGAGCAGTTCTTC. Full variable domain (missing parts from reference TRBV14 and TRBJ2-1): EAGVTQFPSHSVIEKGQTVTLRCDPISGHDNLYWYRRVMGKEIKFLLHFVKESKQDESGMPNNRFLAERTGGTYSTLKVQPAELEDSGVYFCASSLLSSVHEQFFGPGTRLTVL.

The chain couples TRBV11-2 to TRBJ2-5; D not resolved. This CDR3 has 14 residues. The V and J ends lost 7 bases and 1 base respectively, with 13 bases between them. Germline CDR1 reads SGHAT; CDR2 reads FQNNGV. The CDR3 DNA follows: TGTGCCAGCAAGGGCAGCAACTCCCAAGAGACCCAGTACTTC. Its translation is CASKGSNSQETQYF.

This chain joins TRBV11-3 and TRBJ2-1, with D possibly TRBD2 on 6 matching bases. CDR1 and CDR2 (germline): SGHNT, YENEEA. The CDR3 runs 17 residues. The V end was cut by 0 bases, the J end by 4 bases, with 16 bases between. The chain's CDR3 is CASSLDPGTLLYNEQFF. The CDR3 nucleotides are TGTGCCAGCAGCTTAGACCCTGGGACTCTCCTATACAATGAGCAGTTCTTC.

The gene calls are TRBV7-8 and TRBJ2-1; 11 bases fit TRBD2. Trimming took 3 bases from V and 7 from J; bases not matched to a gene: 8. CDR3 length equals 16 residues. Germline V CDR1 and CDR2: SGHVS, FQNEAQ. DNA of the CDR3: TGTGCCAGCAGCTTTCCTAGCGGGGGGTTAGGTAATGAGCAGTTCTTC. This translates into CASSFPSGGLGNEQFF.

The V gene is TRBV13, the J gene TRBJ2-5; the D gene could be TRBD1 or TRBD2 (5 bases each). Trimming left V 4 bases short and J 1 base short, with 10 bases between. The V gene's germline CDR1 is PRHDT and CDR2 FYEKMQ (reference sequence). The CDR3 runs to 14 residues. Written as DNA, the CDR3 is TGTGCCAGCAGCTCTCCGGGGACCCAAGAGACCCAGTACTTC. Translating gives CASSSPGTQETQYF.

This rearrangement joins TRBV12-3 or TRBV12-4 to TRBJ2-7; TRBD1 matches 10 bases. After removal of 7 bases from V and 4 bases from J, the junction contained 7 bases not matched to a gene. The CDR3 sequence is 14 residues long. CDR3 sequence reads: CASTLTGGAYEQYF. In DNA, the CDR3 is TGTGCCAGCACCTTGACAGGGGGCGCGTACGAGCAGTACTTC.

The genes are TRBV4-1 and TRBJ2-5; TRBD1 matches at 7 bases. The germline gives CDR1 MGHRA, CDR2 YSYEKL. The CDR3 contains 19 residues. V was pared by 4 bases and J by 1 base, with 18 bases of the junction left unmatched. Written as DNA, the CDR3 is TGCGCCAGCAGCCCCATCGGTGGGGGAGCTCGGACAGGCCAAGAGACCCAGTACTTC. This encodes CASSPIGGGARTGQETQYF.

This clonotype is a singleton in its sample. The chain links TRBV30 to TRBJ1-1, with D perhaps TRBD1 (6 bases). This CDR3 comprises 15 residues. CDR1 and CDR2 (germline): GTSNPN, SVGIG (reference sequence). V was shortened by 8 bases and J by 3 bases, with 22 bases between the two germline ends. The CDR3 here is CARLITGSWYTEAFF. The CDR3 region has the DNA TGTGCCCGCCTTATTACAGGGTCATGGTACACTGAAGCTTTCTTT.

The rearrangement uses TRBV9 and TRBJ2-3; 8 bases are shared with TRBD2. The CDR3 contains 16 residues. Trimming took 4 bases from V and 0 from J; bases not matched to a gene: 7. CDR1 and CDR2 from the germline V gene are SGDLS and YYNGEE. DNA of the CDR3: TGTGCCAGCAGCCCCCCGAGCGGGAGAAGCACAGATACGCAGTATTTT. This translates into CASSPPSGRSTDTQYF. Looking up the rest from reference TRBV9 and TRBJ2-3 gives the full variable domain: DSGVTQTPKHLITATGQRVTLRCSPRSGDLSVYWYQQSLDQGLQFLIQYYNGEERAKGNILERFSAQQFPDLHSELNLSSLELGDSALYFCASSPPSGRSTDTQYFGPGTRLTVL.